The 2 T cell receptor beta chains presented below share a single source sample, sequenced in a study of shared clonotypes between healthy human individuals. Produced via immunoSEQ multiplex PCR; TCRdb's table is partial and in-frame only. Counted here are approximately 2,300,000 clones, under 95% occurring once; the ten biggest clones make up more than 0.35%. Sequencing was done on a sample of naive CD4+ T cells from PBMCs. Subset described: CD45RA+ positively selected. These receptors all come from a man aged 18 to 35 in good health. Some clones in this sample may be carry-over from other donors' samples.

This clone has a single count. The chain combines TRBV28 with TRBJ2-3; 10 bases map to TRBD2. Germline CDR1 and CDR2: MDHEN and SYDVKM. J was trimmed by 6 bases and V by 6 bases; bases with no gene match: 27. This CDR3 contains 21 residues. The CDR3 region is CASRDMISTRRASGSRDTQYF. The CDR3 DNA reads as TGTGCCAGCAGGGATATGATCTCTACTCGACGGGCTAGCGGGAGTCGGGATACGCAGTATTTT. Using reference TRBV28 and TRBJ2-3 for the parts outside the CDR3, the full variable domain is DVKVTQSSRYLVKRTGEKVFLECVQDMDHENMFWYRQDPGLGLRLIYFSYDVKMKEKGDIPEGYSVSREKKERFSLILESASTNQTSMYLCASRDMISTRRASGSRDTQYFGPGTRLTVL.

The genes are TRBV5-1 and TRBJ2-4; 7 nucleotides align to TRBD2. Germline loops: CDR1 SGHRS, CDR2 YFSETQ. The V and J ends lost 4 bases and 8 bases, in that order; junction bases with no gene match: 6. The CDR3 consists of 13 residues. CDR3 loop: CASSVSGEDIQYF. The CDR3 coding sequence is TGCGCCAGCAGCGTAAGCGGGGAGGACATTCAGTACTTC. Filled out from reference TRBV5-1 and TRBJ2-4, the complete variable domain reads KAGVTQTPRYLIKTRGQQVTLSCSPISGHRSVSWYQQTPGQGLQFLFEYFSETQRNKGNFPGRFSGRQFSNSRSEMNVSTLELGDSALYLCASSVSGEDIQYFGAGTRLSVL.